One sample yielded the 32 T cell receptor beta chains listed below, sequenced in a study of blood T cells in healthy people across ages. Through a sample-barcoded 5' primer and a J-beta primer mix, a second PCR was run for roughly 7 to 11 cycles. TCRdb analysed the 5' RACE reads with MiXCR anew, one entry per CDR3 protein. This table has around 800,000 distinct CDR3 sequences, 50% to 65% appearing once. Sequencing was done on a sample of blood. The receptors shown here come from a man aged 80 or over in good health.

This clonotype has only one observation. The chain combines TRBV20-1 with TRBJ1-4; 10 nucleotides match TRBD1. The V and J ends lost 3 bases and 5 bases, in that order; junction bases with no gene match: 12. The V gene's germline CDR1 is DFQATT and CDR2 SNEGSKA (reference sequence). The CDR3 loop spans 17 amino acids. The CDR3 region has the DNA TGCAGTGCTAGGAGACCGGGACAGGGGCGAACCAATGAAAAACTGTTTTTT. Translating it yields CSARRPGQGRTNEKLFF.

This clonotype was recorded a few times. This rearrangement joins TRBV20-1 to TRBJ1-1; D is undetermined. V lost 0 bases and J 5 bases, leaving 10 bases between the germline ends. This CDR3 has 13 residues. Germline lookup yields CDR1 DFQATT and CDR2 SNEGSKA (reference sequence). CDR3 DNA sequence: TGCAGTGCTAGAGATTCCCTGCGGACTGAAGCTTTCTTT. Its protein is CSARDSLRTEAFF.

The J gene is TRBJ2-7, the V gene TRBV3-1; TRBD1 matches at 7 bases. This CDR3 comprises 15 residues. V lost 3 bases, J lost 1 base, and 6 bases stayed unmatched. CDR1 is LGHDT, CDR2 YNNKEL, per germline (reference sequence). The CDR3 sequence is CASSHTGTVSYEQYF. In DNA, the CDR3 is TGTGCCAGCAGCCACACCGGGACAGTTTCCTACGAGCAGTACTTC.

CDR3 protein: CASSRGGTGTLGNEQFF. The CDR3 bases are TGTGCCAGCAGCCGCGGGGGGACCGGGACACTGGGCAATGAGCAGTTCTTC. This chain connects TRBV11-3 to TRBJ2-1; TRBD2 matches at 8 bases. With V trimmed by 5 bases and J by 6 bases, 15 bases remained unmatched. This CDR3 comprises 17 residues. CDR1 is SGHNT and CDR2 is YENEEA in the germline V gene. Full variable domain (rest looked up from reference TRBV11-3 and TRBJ2-1): EAGVVQSPRYKIIEKKQPVAFWCNPISGHNTLYWYLQNLGQGPELLIRYENEEAVDDSQLPKDRFSAERLKGVDSTLKIQPAELGDSAVYLCASSRGGTGTLGNEQFFGPGTRLTVL.

The CDR3 nucleotides read TGTGCCAGCAGTACCAGGGGAGTCGGAAATGAGCAGTTCTTC. It encodes CASSTRGVGNEQFF. This rearrangement joins TRBV28 to TRBJ2-1; TRBD1 might be the D (6 bases). Per the germline V gene, CDR1 is MDHEN and CDR2 is SYDVKM. The CDR3 spans 14 residues. Trimming removed 5 bases from V and 7 bases from J, with 15 bases in between. Full variable domain (outside the CDR3, taken from reference TRBV28 and TRBJ2-1): DVKVTQSSRYLVKRTGEKVFLECVQDMDHENMFWYRQDPGLGLRLIYFSYDVKMKEKGDIPEGYSVSREKKERFSLILESASTNQTSMYLCASSTRGVGNEQFFGPGTRLTVL.

CDR3 residues: CSAARDGTYEQYF. The CDR3 DNA follows: TGCAGTGCTGCCCGGGACGGGACCTACGAGCAGTACTTC. J is TRBJ2-7 and V is TRBV20-1, with D possibly being TRBD1 or TRBD2 (5 bases each). V was shortened by 5 bases and J by 2 bases, with 13 bases between the two germline ends. CDR1 DFQATT and CDR2 SNEGSKA come from the germline V gene (reference sequence). This CDR3 spans 13 amino acids.

The chain recombines TRBV25-1 with TRBJ2-2, with 12 nucleotides matching TRBD2. Germline-derived CDR1 and CDR2 are MGHDK and SYGVNS. This CDR3 comprises 18 residues. V was clipped by 4 bases and J by 6 bases; unmatched bases: 12. The CDR3 spells CASSARLAGVSRAGELFF. The CDR3 DNA reads TGTGCCAGCAGTGCCCGACTAGCGGGAGTGTCTCGGGCCGGGGAGCTGTTTTTT.

This clonotype was seen only a few times. The CDR3 loop is CASSRAGEHRYAYF. CDR3 nucleotide sequence: TGCGCCAGCAGTAGAGCGGGAGAGCACAGATACGCGTATTTT. This chain joins TRBV5-1 and TRBJ2-3; 8 bases line up with TRBD2. The CDR3 sequence is 14 residues long. After removal of 5 bases from V and 14 bases from J, the junction contained 16 bases not matched to a gene. The V gene's germline CDR1 is SGHRS and CDR2 YFSETQ.

This clonotype was found a few times. The chain employs TRBV7-6 and TRBJ2-1; tentatively, D is TRBD2 (5 bases). Trimming cost V 4 bases and J 0 bases, with 19 bases left between them. CDR1 is SGHVS, CDR2 FNYEAQ, per germline. The CDR3 is 18 residues long. The CDR3 is CASSYRTAGGSSYNEQFF. In DNA form, the CDR3 reads TGTGCCAGCAGCTACCGGACCGCAGGAGGAAGCTCCTACAATGAGCAGTTCTTC.

V and J are TRBV15 and TRBJ1-1; D gene ambiguous. This CDR3 spans 13 amino acids. The germline V gene has CDR1 LNHNV and CDR2 YYDKDF (reference sequence). The V end lost 0 bases, the J end lost 5 bases, and 7 bases lay between the germline ends. In DNA form, the CDR3 reads TGTGCCACCAGCAGAGATCCTTGGACTGAAGCTTTCTTT. It translates to CATSRDPWTEAFF.

CDR3: CASSHRRGQSVHTEAFF. Here the CDR3 DNA reads TGTGCCAGCAGCCACCGCAGGGGGCAAAGTGTTCACACTGAAGCTTTCTTT. The rearrangement links TRBV14 to TRBJ1-1; 8 nucleotides agree with TRBD1. The germline V gene has CDR1 SGHDN and CDR2 FVKESK. CDR3 length equals 17 residues. Trimming took 3 bases from V and 3 from J; bases not matched to a gene: 12.

V is TRBV18 and J is TRBJ2-3; D is possibly TRBD1 or TRBD2 (5 bases each). Deletions cut 3 bases from V and 2 bases from J, with 12 bases between. Germline V gene lookup returns CDR1 KGHSH and CDR2 LQKENI. This CDR3 contains 15 residues. For the CDR3, the DNA is TGTGCCAGCTCACCCCAGAGAGGGGACACAGATACGCAGTATTTT. Its translation: CASSPQRGDTDTQYF.

This chain joins TRBV28 and TRBJ2-7; D is possibly TRBD2 (6 bases). The end of the DNA is better explained by TRBJ2-4, so the J call may be wrong. Germline values: CDR1 MDHEN, CDR2 SYDVKM. The CDR3 length is 14 residues. CDR3 residues: CASGLRGKGNIQYF. The CDR3 DNA reads as TGTGCCAGCGGCCTCCGGGGGAAGGGAAACATTCAGTACTTC.

This clonotype was detected a few times. The gene calls are TRBV7-8 and TRBJ2-7, with TRBD1 matching over 8 bases. The CDR3 consists of 15 residues. Germline CDR1 is SGHVS and CDR2 is FQNEAQ. J was trimmed by 2 bases and V by 1 base; bases with no gene match: 4. The CDR3: CASSLGAGGPYEQYF. The CDR3 nucleotides are TGTGCCAGCAGCTTAGGGGCAGGGGGCCCCTACGAGCAGTACTTC. Using reference TRBV7-8 and TRBJ2-7 for the parts outside the CDR3, the full variable domain is GAGVSQSPRYKVAKRGQDVALRCDPISGHVSLFWYQQALGQGPEFLTYFQNEAQLDKSGLPSDRFFAERPEGSVSTLKIQRTQQEDSAVYLCASSLGAGGPYEQYFGPGTRLTVT.

In DNA, the CDR3 is TGTGCCAGCAGTCAGGAGGGGGCAGGGACCCAGTACTTC. Its protein product is CASSQEGAGTQYF. The chain recombines TRBV27 with TRBJ2-7, with D maybe TRBD1 (7 bases). The J call is uncertain, as TRBJ2-5 better fits the DNA end. This CDR3 has 13 residues. The V gene's germline CDR1 is MNHEY and CDR2 SMNVEV (reference sequence).

V is TRBV5-1 and J is TRBJ2-7; D may correspond to TRBD1 or TRBD2 (5 bases each). Germline V CDR1 and CDR2: SGHRS, YFSETQ. The CDR3 loop spans 12 amino acids. The ends were cut back, 8 bases at V and 3 bases at J, with 12 bases in the middle. CDR3 in DNA: TGCGCCAGTAGAGGGGCGGGCTACGAGCAGTACTTC. Translation: CASRGAGYEQYF.

Of note for this clonotype: A much bigger clone sits one base away, suggesting this may be a read error. The chain recombines TRBV28 with TRBJ2-4; D uncertain. Looked up from germline, CDR1 is MDHEN and CDR2 is SYDVKM. The CDR3 consists of 13 residues. V dropped 7 bases and J dropped 3 bases, with 10 bases sitting between them. For the CDR3, the DNA is TGTGCCAGCACCGGACCGAACAAAAACATTCAGTACTTC. Amino acid sequence: CASTGPNKNIQYF.

This chain connects TRBV20-1 to TRBJ2-7, with 8 bases that match TRBD2. Trimming took 6 bases from V and 2 from J; bases not matched to a gene: 9. The CDR3 has 14 amino acids. CDR1 is DFQATT and CDR2 is SNEGSKA in the germline V gene (reference sequence). The CDR3 sequence: CSATPAGGTYEQYF. The CDR3 coding sequence is TGCAGTGCCACGCCCGCGGGAGGCACCTACGAGCAGTACTTC.

The sample holds one count of this clonotype. J is TRBJ2-5 and V is TRBV3-1, with 10 bases that match TRBD2. The ends lost 0 bases at V and 0 bases at J; junction bases unmatched: 7. The germline V gene encodes CDR1 LGHDT and CDR2 YNNKEL (reference sequence). The CDR3 consists of 18 residues. The CDR3 region is CASSQEASGRVYQETQYF. The CDR3 DNA sequence: TGTGCCAGCAGCCAAGAGGCTAGCGGGAGAGTGTACCAAGAGACCCAGTACTTC.

V and J are TRBV5-1 and TRBJ2-1, with D hard to call. Germline assignment: CDR1 SGHRS and CDR2 YFSETQ. The CDR3 extends over 15 amino acids. V dropped 4 bases and J dropped 0 bases, with 11 bases sitting between them. The CDR3 is CASSHSAVSYNEQFF. Here the CDR3 DNA reads TGCGCCAGCAGCCATTCCGCCGTCTCCTACAATGAGCAGTTCTTC.

In this sample, this clonotype turned up a few times. J is TRBJ2-3 and V is TRBV2, with 7 bases matching TRBD1. J was trimmed by 14 bases and V by 8 bases; bases with no gene match: 28. Germline CDR1 is SNHLY and CDR2 is FYNNEI. The CDR3 loop spans 17 amino acids. In DNA form, the CDR3 reads TGTGCCAGCCCAAAAGGGGGCGTCCGGATTCAGCGCAGATACGCGTATTTT. Protein product: CASPKGGVRIQRRYAYF.

This clonotype was detected only a few times. The V call is TRBV6-5, the J call TRBJ1-4; the D gene is possibly TRBD1 (6 bases). There are 14 residues in the CDR3. The germline V gene has CDR1 MNHEY and CDR2 SVGAGI. Deletions cut 5 bases from V and 8 bases from J, with 15 bases between. The CDR3, as DNA: TGTGCCAGCAGTCGCGACAGGAGGAAAGAAAAACTGTTTTTT. This codes for CASSRDRRKEKLFF.

The table lists this clonotype with a count of one. J is TRBJ1-6 and V is TRBV2, with 9 bases lining up with TRBD1. Germline V gene data show CDR1 as SNHLY and CDR2 as FYNNEI. This CDR3 region has 14 residues. Trimming removed 6 bases from V and 10 bases from J; junction bases left unmatched: 7. This chain's CDR3 is CASSLDRGQSPLHF. CDR3 coding DNA: TGTGCCAGCAGCCTGGACAGGGGACAATCACCCCTCCACTTT.

The chain has TRBV2 and TRBJ2-7; D ambiguous. Trimming stripped 3 bases from V and 4 bases from J, with 13 bases between. CDR1 is SNHLY, CDR2 FYNNEI, per germline. The CDR3 contains 14 residues. CDR3 in DNA: TGTGCCAGCAGTGACTTGCGGAGAGCTTACGAGCAGTACTTC. Translated: CASSDLRRAYEQYF.

The V and J genes are TRBV28 and TRBJ2-4, with TRBD1 matching over 10 bases. The DNA end is a closer match to TRBJ2-7, so the J assignment may be wrong. The CDR3 runs 14 residues. Germline V gives CDR1 MDHEN, CDR2 SYDVKM. CDR3 nucleotide sequence: TGTGCCAGCAAACTCCCGGGACAGGGGAACGAGCAGTACTTC. Its translation is CASKLPGQGNEQYF.

This chain links TRBV29-1 with TRBJ2-7; D is possibly TRBD2 (5 bases). From germline, CDR1 is SQVTM and CDR2 ANQGSEA. V was cut by 1 base and J by 1 base, with 11 bases left in between. This CDR3 contains 14 residues. The CDR3 loop is CSVEGPGGSYEQYF. CDR3 nucleotides: TGCAGCGTTGAAGGGCCAGGAGGTTCCTACGAGCAGTACTTC.

The chain is built from TRBV20-1 and TRBJ2-7; 11 nucleotides line up with TRBD1. The CDR3 spans 13 residues. The germline gives CDR1 DFQATT, CDR2 SNEGSKA (reference sequence). J gave up 5 bases and V 5 bases, and 5 bases lay outside the gene matches. CDR3 bases: TGCAGTGCTCGGGACAGGGGGGTCCACGAGCAGTACTTC. This translates into CSARDRGVHEQYF.

Note on this clonotype: It may be a read error: a sequence one base away is much more abundant. The gene calls are TRBV4-1 and TRBJ2-3; no reliable D call. This CDR3 spans 19 amino acids. The V and J ends lost 0 bases and 0 bases respectively, with 19 bases between them. Germline-derived CDR1 and CDR2 are MGHRA and YSYEKL. The DNA for the CDR3 is TGCGCCAGCAGCCAAGACCATATACCTGGCGCCTCTAGCACAGATACGCAGTATTTT. Its protein is CASSQDHIPGASSTDTQYF.

V usage is TRBV5-1 and J usage is TRBJ1-1; 9 bases are a match to TRBD1. The J segment lost 2 bases and the V segment lost 4 bases, leaving 6 bases of the junction unmatched. Germline V gives CDR1 SGHRS, CDR2 YFSETQ. The CDR3 spans 15 residues. The CDR3 DNA sequence: TGCGCCAGCAGCGCGGGGACAGGGATCAACACTGAAGCTTTCTTT. Residues: CASSAGTGINTEAFF. Full variable domain (remainder filled in from reference TRBV5-1 and TRBJ1-1): KAGVTQTPRYLIKTRGQQVTLSCSPISGHRSVSWYQQTPGQGLQFLFEYFSETQRNKGNFPGRFSGRQFSNSRSEMNVSTLELGDSALYLCASSAGTGINTEAFFGQGTRLTVV.

This chain links TRBV12-3 or TRBV12-4 with TRBJ2-5; D is possibly TRBD1 (5 bases). This CDR3 is 15 amino acids long. V gave up 4 bases and J gave up 2 bases, with 14 bases separating them. The CDR3 DNA reads TGTGCCAGCAGTTCCCAGCAGGGCGGACAAGAGACCCAGTACTTC. Translated: CASSSQQGGQETQYF.

This clonotype was picked up a small number of times. The V call is TRBV5-1, the J call TRBJ1-2; weak D call: TRBD1 (6 bases). The germline V gene has CDR1 SGHRS and CDR2 YFSETQ. The CDR3 spans 13 residues. Trimming shortened V by 3 bases and J by 4 bases, and 10 bases separated the two germline ends. The CDR3 loop is CASSYGQSYGYTF. For the CDR3, the DNA is TGCGCCAGCAGCTATGGACAGTCCTATGGCTACACCTTC.

The V gene is TRBV20-1, the J gene TRBJ1-5; D remains ambiguous. CDR1 and CDR2 from the germline V gene are DFQATT and SNEGSKA (reference sequence). The V end was cut by 3 bases, the J end by 0 bases, with 15 bases between. This CDR3 is 16 amino acids long. The chain's CDR3 is CSASLVATISNQPQHF. CDR3 coding DNA: TGCAGTGCTAGTTTGGTGGCTACAATTAGCAATCAGCCCCAGCATTTT.